This TCR beta chain is from a study of T cell responses to AZD1222 COVID-19 vaccine. V was cut by 6 bases and J by 7 bases, with 15 bases left in between. This CDR3 contains 13 residues. CDR1 and CDR2 from the germline V gene are KGHSH and LQKENI. Clones were read by immunoSEQ multiplex PCR, and TCRdb kept only the in-frame ones, dropping some. The data contain about 130,000 clones, 89% of them singletons. The material was peripheral blood, obtained on day 0 of AZD1222 vaccination. This receptor was identified in an adult in good health. The chain has TRBV18 and TRBJ1-2; D gene ambiguous. This CDR3 reads CASSNAPGCGYTF. CDR3 nucleotide sequence: TGTGCCAGCTCTAACGCGCCAGGTTGTGGCTACACCTTC.